The entry that follows covers one T cell receptor (beta chain) sequence. CDR1 is MDHEN and CDR2 is SYDVKM in the germline V gene. Trimming stripped 2 bases from V and 4 bases from J, with 8 bases between. The CDR3 extends over 13 amino acids. The sample originates from a study of blood T cell repertoires in COVID-19. Study-wide context: The origin of the acute and convalescent COVID-19 samples was the United States, Italy and Spain.

Profiling relied on immunoSEQ multiplex PCR, and the TCRdb table lists in-frame clones only, not all of them. This table has over 250,000 clones, roughly four fifths appearing once. The specimen was peripheral blood. The receptor was isolated from a woman aged 45-65 years who had recovered from COVID-19. This chain uses TRBV28 with TRBJ1-2; D ambiguous. CDR3 in DNA: TGTGCCAGCAGTTTAGTGGAGGCCTATGGCTACACCTTC. It specifies CASSLVEAYGYTF.